These T cell receptor beta chains were read from a single sample in a study of identical twins. TCRdb passed the 5' RACE reads through MiXCR, listing each CDR3 protein once. The sample lists more than 400,000 distinct CDR3 sequences; over 12% were seen once. This sample also appeared in a second study, on yellow fever vaccine responses in identical twins.

The sample taken for sequencing was CD4+ T cells sorted from blood. These receptors were collected from a woman between 18 and 29 years old in good health. Both conserved end residues are part of each CDR3. The D gene is left open where the match is weak. Where a row states a size, it is once, few, many or the class of an expanded clone; other rows omit it.

j_call	d_call	cdr3_length	v_call	clone_size	cdr3_aa	cdr3_nt
TRBJ2-7	.	13	TRBV20-1	.	CSARGWGLHEQYF	TGCAGTGCAAGGGGGTGGGGCCTCCACGAGCAGTACTTC
TRBJ2-2	.	15	TRBV20-1	.	CSARGGEVNTGELFF	TGCAGTGCTAGAGGTGGGGAGGTGAACACCGGGGAGCTGTTTTTT
TRBJ1-1	.	15	TRBV29-1	many	CSVEAQGSVNTEAFF	TGCAGCGTTGAAGCGCAGGGTTCGGTGAACACTGAAGCTTTCTTT
TRBJ2-7	.	15	TRBV5-1	.	CASSSGGTGPYEQYF	TGCGCCAGCAGTTCCGGCGGGACGGGCCCCTACGAGCAGTACTTC
TRBJ1-4	TRBD1	14	TRBV7-9	few	CASSLRGQGEKLFF	TGTGCCAGCAGCTTAAGGGGACAGGGAGAAAAACTGTTTTTT
TRBJ2-1	.	15	TRBV11-2	few	CASSWRGLDNNEQFF	TGTGCCAGCTCATGGAGGGGACTCGATAACAATGAGCAGTTCTTC
TRBJ2-1	TRBD2	18	TRBV7-2	.	CASSLALAGASSYNEQFF	TGTGCCAGCAGCTTAGCGTTAGCGGGGGCGAGCTCCTACAATGAGCAGTTCTTC
TRBJ2-1	.	16	TRBV4-2	few	CASSQDHGVGINEQFF	TGTGCCAGCAGCCAAGATCACGGAGTGGGGATCAATGAGCAGTTCTTC
TRBJ1-2	TRBD1	13	TRBV29-1	.	CSAHQGAHYGYTF	TGCAGCGCCCACCAGGGGGCTCACTATGGCTACACCTTC
TRBJ2-1	.	13	TRBV20-1	.	CSASAGIYNEQFF	TGCAGTGCTTCCGCCGGGATCTACAATGAGCAGTTCTTC
TRBJ2-3	TRBD1	16	TRBV4-1	few	CASSRRQGGNTDTQYF	TGCGCCAGCAGCCGCCGACAGGGGGGAAACACAGATACGCAGTATTTT
TRBJ1-1	TRBD1	13	TRBV5-1	.	CASSPGQITEAFF	TGCGCCAGCAGCCCGGGACAGATCACTGAAGCTTTCTTT
TRBJ1-1	TRBD1	16	TRBV12-3/TRBV12-4	many	CASSSSTGDLNTEAFF	TGTGCCAGCAGTTCCTCGACAGGGGATCTGAACACTGAAGCTTTCTTT
TRBJ2-1	TRBD2	16	TRBV29-1	many	CSVPRLAGLSYNEQFF	TGCAGCGTTCCTAGACTAGCGGGCCTGTCCTACAATGAGCAGTTCTTC
TRBJ2-1	.	15	TRBV5-6	.	CASSLGGWGDNEQFF	TGTGCCAGCAGCTTGGGGGGGTGGGGCGACAATGAGCAGTTCTTC
TRBJ2-7	TRBD2	14	TRBV24-1	many	CATSESGRAYEQYF	TGTGCCACCAGTGAAAGCGGGAGGGCCTACGAGCAGTACTTC
TRBJ2-1	TRBD1	17	TRBV24-1	.	CATSALTGRGPYNEQFF	TGTGCCACCAGTGCCTTAACGGGCAGGGGGCCCTACAATGAGCAGTTCTTC
TRBJ1-4	.	12	TRBV2	.	CASRGDGEKLFF	TGTGCCAGCAGGGGCGACGGAGAAAAACTGTTTTTT
TRBJ2-1	TRBD2	19	TRBV18	once	CASSPPGSLAGSSYNEQFF	TGTGCCAGCTCACCACCGGGGTCACTAGCGGGGAGCTCCTACAATGAGCAGTTCTTC
TRBJ2-1	TRBD2	14	TRBV2	.	CASSPSGVNNEQFF	TGTGCCAGCAGTCCTAGCGGGGTCAACAATGAGCAGTTCTTC
TRBJ1-4	.	15	TRBV5-4	.	CASSLGGGTNEKLFF	TGTGCCAGCAGCTTGGGGGGTGGAACTAATGAAAAACTGTTTTTT
TRBJ1-5	.	16	TRBV12-3/TRBV12-4	few	CASSFDTGLGNQPQHF	TGTGCCAGCAGTTTCGACACTGGGCTAGGCAATCAGCCCCAGCATTTT
TRBJ2-7	.	15	TRBV25-1	.	CASSESGGPTYEQYF	TGTGCCAGCAGTGAATCTGGAGGCCCGACCTACGAGCAGTACTTC
TRBJ2-1	TRBD1	16	TRBV4-1	few	CASSYTQGASYNEQFF	TGCGCCAGCAGCTATACACAGGGGGCCTCCTACAATGAGCAGTTCTTC
TRBJ2-2	TRBD1	16	TRBV11-2	few	CASTPLRTGGTGELFF	TGTGCCAGCACCCCTCTGAGGACAGGGGGAACCGGGGAGCTGTTTTTT
TRBJ2-1	TRBD2	10	TRBV6-4	.	CASRGTSKFF	TGTGCCAGCAGAGGGACTAGTAAGTTCTTC
TRBJ2-3	TRBD2	13	TRBV5-1	.	CASSSSGGDTQYF	TGCGCCAGCAGTAGCAGCGGGGGGGATACGCAGTATTTT
TRBJ2-7	.	14	TRBV13	.	CASSLTVSSYEQYF	TGTGCCAGCAGCCTCACGGTAAGCTCCTACGAGCAGTACTTC
TRBJ2-1	.	15	TRBV27	few	CASRFMAAGYYEQFF	TGTGCCAGCAGGTTCATGGCAGCAGGGTACTATGAGCAGTTCTTC
TRBJ2-2	.	14	TRBV11-3	.	CASSPAGAAGELFF	TGTGCCAGCAGCCCCGCCGGGGCGGCCGGGGAGCTGTTTTTT
TRBJ1-4	.	14	TRBV6-1	.	CASSPSGTAQKLFF	TGTGCCAGCAGTCCCTCCGGGACTGCCCAAAAACTGTTTTTT